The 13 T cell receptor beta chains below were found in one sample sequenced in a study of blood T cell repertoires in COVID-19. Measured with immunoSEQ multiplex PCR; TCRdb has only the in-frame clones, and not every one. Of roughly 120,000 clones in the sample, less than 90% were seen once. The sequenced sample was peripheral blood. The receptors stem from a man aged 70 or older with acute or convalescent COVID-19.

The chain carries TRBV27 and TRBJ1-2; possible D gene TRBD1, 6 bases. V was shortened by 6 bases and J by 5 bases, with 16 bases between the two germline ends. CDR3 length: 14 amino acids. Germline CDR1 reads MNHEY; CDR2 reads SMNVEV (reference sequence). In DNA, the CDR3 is TGTGCCAGCAGGAACGTAGGACAGCCATATGGCTACACCTTC. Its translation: CASRNVGQPYGYTF.

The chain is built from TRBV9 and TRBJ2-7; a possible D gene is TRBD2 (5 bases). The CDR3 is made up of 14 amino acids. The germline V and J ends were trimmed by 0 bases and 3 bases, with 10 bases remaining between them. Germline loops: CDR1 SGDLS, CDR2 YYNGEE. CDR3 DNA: TGTGCCAGCAGCGTAGAGGGTCGGGGCTACGAGCAGTACTTC. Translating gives CASSVEGRGYEQYF.

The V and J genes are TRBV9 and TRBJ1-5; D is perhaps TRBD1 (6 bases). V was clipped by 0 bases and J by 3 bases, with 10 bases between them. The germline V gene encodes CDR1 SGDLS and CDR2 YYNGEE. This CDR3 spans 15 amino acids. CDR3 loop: CASSVEAGDNQPQHF. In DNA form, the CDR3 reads TGTGCCAGCAGCGTAGAGGCAGGGGACAATCAGCCCCAGCATTTT.

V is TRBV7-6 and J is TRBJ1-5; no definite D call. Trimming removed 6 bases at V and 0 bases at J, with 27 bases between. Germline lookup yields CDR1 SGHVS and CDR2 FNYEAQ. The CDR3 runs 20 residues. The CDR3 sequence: CASSPTPPWQQVYSNQPQHF. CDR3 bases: TGTGCCAGCAGTCCCACCCCCCCTTGGCAGCAGGTGTATAGCAATCAGCCCCAGCATTTT.

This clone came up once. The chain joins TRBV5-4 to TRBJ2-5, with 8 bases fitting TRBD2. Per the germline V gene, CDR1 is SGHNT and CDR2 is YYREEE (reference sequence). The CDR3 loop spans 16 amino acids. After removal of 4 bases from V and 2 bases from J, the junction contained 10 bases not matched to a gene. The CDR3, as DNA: TGTGCCAGCAGCCGGGGGGGGCGAACCAAACAAGAGACCCAGTACTTC. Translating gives CASSRGGRTKQETQYF.

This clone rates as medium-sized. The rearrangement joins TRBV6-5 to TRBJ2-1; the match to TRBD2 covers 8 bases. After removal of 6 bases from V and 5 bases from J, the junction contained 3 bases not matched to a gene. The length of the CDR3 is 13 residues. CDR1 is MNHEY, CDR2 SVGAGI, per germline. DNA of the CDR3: TGTGCCAGCAGCACTAGCGGAAACAATGAGCAGTTCTTC. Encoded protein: CASSTSGNNEQFF.

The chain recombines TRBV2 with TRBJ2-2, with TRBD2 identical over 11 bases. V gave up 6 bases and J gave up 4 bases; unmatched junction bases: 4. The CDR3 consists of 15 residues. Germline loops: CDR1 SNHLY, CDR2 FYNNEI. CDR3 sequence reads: CASSLLAGGTGELFF. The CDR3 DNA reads TGTGCCAGCAGCCTGCTAGCGGGGGGCACCGGGGAGCTGTTTTTT. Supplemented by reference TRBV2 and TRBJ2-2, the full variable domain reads EPEVTQTPSHQVTQMGQEVILRCVPISNHLYFYWYRQILGQKVEFLVSFYNNEISEKSEIFDDQFSVERPDGSNFTLKIRSTKLEDSAMYFCASSLLAGGTGELFFGEGSRLTVL.

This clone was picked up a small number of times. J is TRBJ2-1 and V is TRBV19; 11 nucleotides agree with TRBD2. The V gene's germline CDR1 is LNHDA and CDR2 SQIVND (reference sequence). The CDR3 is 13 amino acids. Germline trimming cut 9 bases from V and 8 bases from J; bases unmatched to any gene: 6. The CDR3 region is CASQASGGYEQFF. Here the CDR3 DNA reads TGTGCCAGCCAAGCTAGCGGGGGGTATGAGCAGTTCTTC. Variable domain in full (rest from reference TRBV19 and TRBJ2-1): DGGITQSPKYLFRKEGQNVTLSCEQNLNHDAMYWYRQDPGQGLRLIYYSQIVNDFQKGDIAEGYSVSREKKESFPLTVTSAQKNPTAFYLCASQASGGYEQFFGPGTRLTVL.

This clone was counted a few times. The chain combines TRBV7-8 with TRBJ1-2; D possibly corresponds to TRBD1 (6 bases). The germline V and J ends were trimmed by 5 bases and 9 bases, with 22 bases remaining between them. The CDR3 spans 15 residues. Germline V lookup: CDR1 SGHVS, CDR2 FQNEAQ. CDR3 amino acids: CASSTGQGLEWSYTF. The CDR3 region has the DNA TGTGCCAGCAGCACCGGGCAGGGGTTAGAATGGAGCTACACCTTC.

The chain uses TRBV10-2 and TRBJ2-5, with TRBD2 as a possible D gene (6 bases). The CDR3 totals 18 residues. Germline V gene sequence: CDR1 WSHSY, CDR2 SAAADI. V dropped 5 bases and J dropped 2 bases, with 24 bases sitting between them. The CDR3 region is CASSSFPGALNRQETQYF. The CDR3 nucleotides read TGCGCCAGCAGTTCCTTTCCGGGAGCCCTCAACCGACAAGAGACCCAGTACTTC.

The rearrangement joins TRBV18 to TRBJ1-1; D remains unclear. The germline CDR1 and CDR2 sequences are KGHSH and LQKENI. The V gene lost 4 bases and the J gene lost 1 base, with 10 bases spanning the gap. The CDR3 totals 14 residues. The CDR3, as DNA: TGTGCCAGCTCACGTAGTAACGGGAACACTGAAGCTTTCTTT. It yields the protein CASSRSNGNTEAFF.

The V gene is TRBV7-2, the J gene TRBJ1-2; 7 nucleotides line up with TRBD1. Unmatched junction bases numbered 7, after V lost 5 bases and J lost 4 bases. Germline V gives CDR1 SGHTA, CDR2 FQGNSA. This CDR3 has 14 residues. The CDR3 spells CASSPQGQSYGYTF. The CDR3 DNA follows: TGTGCCAGCAGCCCACAGGGACAGTCCTATGGCTACACCTTC.

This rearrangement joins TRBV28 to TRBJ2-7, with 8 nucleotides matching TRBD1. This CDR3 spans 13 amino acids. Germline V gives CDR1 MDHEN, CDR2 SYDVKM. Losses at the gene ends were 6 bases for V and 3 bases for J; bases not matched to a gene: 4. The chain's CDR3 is CASRRDRYYEQYF. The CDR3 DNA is TGTGCCAGCAGGCGGGACAGGTACTACGAGCAGTACTTC.